These 28 T cell receptor beta chains originate from one sample sequenced in a study of T cell responses to AZD1222 COVID-19 vaccine. The method was immunoSEQ multiplex PCR; TCRdb's version includes in-frame clones alone and lacks a portion of them. This table has roughly 180,000 clones, just over 90% appearing once. Sequencing was performed on peripheral blood, taken 28 days after the second AZD1222 dose. These receptor sequences come from an adult who received the AZD1222 COVID-19 vaccine.

The chain is built from TRBV6-5 and TRBJ1-1; 9 bases match TRBD1. V lost 5 bases and J lost 0; bases outside the gene matches: 4. The V gene's germline CDR1 is MNHEY and CDR2 SVGAGI. This CDR3 contains 15 residues. The CDR3 DNA follows: TGTGCCAGCAGTAAGGACAGGGGCCTGAACACTGAAGCTTTCTTT. It codes for CASSKDRGLNTEAFF.

This rearrangement joins TRBV11-2 to TRBJ1-1, with TRBD1 matching over 7 bases. Germline lookup yields CDR1 SGHAT and CDR2 FQNNGV. This CDR3 is built from 15 residues. J was trimmed by 0 bases and V by 5 bases; bases with no gene match: 6. The DNA for the CDR3 is TGTGCCAGCAGCAAAAGGACAGGCTTGAACACTGAAGCTTTCTTT. It translates to CASSKRTGLNTEAFF.

V and J are TRBV5-1 and TRBJ2-7, with D possibly matching TRBD2 (6 bases). Trimming took off 0 bases at V and 1 base at J, with 8 bases between the two ends. In germline, CDR1 is SGHRS, CDR2 YFSETQ. This CDR3 comprises 14 residues. CDR3 bases: TGCGCCAGCAGCTTGGTGGGGGGTTCCTACGAGCAGTACTTC. Protein sequence: CASSLVGGSYEQYF.

As to this clone: Compared with germline, one end of the junction differs, possibly owing to a read error. The J gene is TRBJ1-1, the V gene TRBV10-3; D possibly corresponds to TRBD1 (6 bases). Germline-derived CDR1 and CDR2 are ENHRY and SYGVKD. This CDR3 has 15 residues. The CDR3 loop reads CAISDGGAGDIGGTF. The CDR3 DNA is TGTGCCATCAGTGATGGGGGCGCCGGGGATATTGGCGGGACGTTT.

CDR3 residues: CASSFERGYEQYF. In DNA, the CDR3 is TGTGCCAGCAGTTTTGAGAGGGGCTACGAGCAGTACTTC. The gene calls are TRBV12-3 or TRBV12-4 and TRBJ2-7; D possibly uses TRBD1 or TRBD2 (5 bases each). The CDR3 has 13 amino acids. Trimming took 3 bases from V and 3 from J, leaving 9 bases between them.

V is TRBV2 and J is TRBJ2-1, with D maybe TRBD2 (6 bases). The CDR3 runs 11 residues. Trimming left V 6 bases short and J 10 bases short, with 10 bases between. The germline V gene has CDR1 SNHLY and CDR2 FYNNEI. The CDR3 DNA sequence: TGTGCCAGCAGGGGAGGACGGGAGCAGTTCTTC. It codes for CASRGGREQFF.

This clone appeared once. The V gene is TRBV11-2, the J gene TRBJ2-5; 9 nucleotides match TRBD2. Germline V CDR1 and CDR2: SGHAT, FQNNGV. CDR3 length equals 17 residues. Unmatched junction bases numbered 9, after V lost 1 base and J lost 3 bases. The CDR3 region is CASSLGWSSGVKETQYF. In DNA, the CDR3 is TGTGCCAGCAGCTTAGGGTGGTCTAGCGGGGTGAAAGAGACCCAGTACTTC.

The chain uses TRBV4-3 and TRBJ2-5, with D unclear. Trimming pared 0 bases from V and 6 bases from J, leaving 11 bases between. The CDR3 has 14 amino acids. CDR1 is LGHNA and CDR2 is YSLEER in the germline V gene. CDR3 sequence: CASSQDGFGKTQYF. The CDR3 DNA follows: TGCGCCAGCAGCCAAGATGGTTTCGGAAAGACCCAGTACTTC.

This chain links TRBV21-1 with TRBJ2-7. TRBV21-1 is marked as a pseudogene. CDR3 size: 16 residues. CDR3 protein: CASSIHSGAGPYEQYF. The CDR3 nucleotides are TGTGCCAGCAGCATACATTCGGGGGCAGGGCCCTACGAGCAGTACTTC.

The rearrangement uses TRBV7-6 and TRBJ1-1; D not certain. Germline values: CDR1 SGHVS, CDR2 FNYEAQ. The V end lost 5 bases, the J end lost 0 bases, and 13 bases lay between the germline ends. CDR3 length equals 15 residues. The CDR3 bases are TGTGCCAGCAGCCGCCTGGGCAGAGTGAACACTGAAGCTTTCTTT. Its protein product is CASSRLGRVNTEAFF.

The chain carries TRBV20-1 and TRBJ1-1; 9 nucleotides align to TRBD1. The CDR3 totals 15 residues. CDR1 and CDR2 (germline): DFQATT, SNEGSKA (reference sequence). V gave up 3 bases and J gave up 2 bases; unmatched junction bases: 7. The CDR3 loop reads CSASYRGRANTEAFF. The CDR3, as DNA: TGCAGTGCTAGTTACAGGGGGCGCGCAAACACTGAAGCTTTCTTT.

This sequence joins TRBV11-2 and TRBJ2-3; D perhaps matches TRBD2 (6 bases). The CDR3 is made up of 16 amino acids. The ends were cut back, 2 bases at V and 0 bases at J, with 12 bases in the middle. From germline, CDR1 is SGHAT and CDR2 FQNNGV. The CDR3 region is CASSLLAYASTDTQYF. In nucleotides, the CDR3 is TGTGCCAGCAGCTTACTAGCGTACGCTAGCACAGATACGCAGTATTTT.

J is TRBJ2-6 and V is TRBV6-2 or TRBV6-3, with TRBD2 matching over 13 bases. The CDR3 loop spans 18 amino acids. V trimming: 4 bases; J trimming: 0 bases; junction bases outside the gene matches: 3. Germline V gene sequence: CDR1 MNHEY, CDR2 SVGEGT. In DNA form, the CDR3 reads TGTGCCAGCAGTTCCTGGACTAGCGGGGGCTCTGGGGCCAACGTCCTGACTTTC. Translation gives CASSSWTSGGSGANVLTF.

The chain has TRBV10-2 and TRBJ2-7; 7 nucleotides agree with TRBD2. CDR3 length: 11 amino acids. From germline, CDR1 is WSHSY and CDR2 SAAADI. Germline trimming cut 4 bases from V and 7 bases from J; bases unmatched to any gene: 1. The CDR3 DNA reads TGCGCCAGCAGTGCCGGGGGGGAGCAGTACTTC. It codes for CASSAGGEQYF.

The chain combines TRBV7-9 with TRBJ2-1; the D is unclear. Germline V lookup: CDR1 SEHNR, CDR2 FQNEAQ (reference sequence). This CDR3 has 14 amino acids. V lost 2 bases, J lost 4 bases, and 9 bases lay in between. The CDR3: CASSLISRYNEQFF. DNA of the CDR3: TGTGCCAGCAGCTTAATAAGCAGGTACAATGAGCAGTTCTTC.

This chain connects TRBV25-1 to TRBJ2-5; tentative D call: TRBD2 (5 bases). Germline V gives CDR1 MGHDK, CDR2 SYGVNS. The CDR3 totals 15 residues. V lost 6 bases to trimming and J lost 5 bases, with 19 bases between them. CDR3 region: CASSSVREFGETQYF. The CDR3 DNA sequence: TGTGCCAGCAGCTCTGTTAGGGAGTTCGGGGAGACCCAGTACTTC.

The rearrangement joins TRBV2 to TRBJ1-5; D may be TRBD1 (5 bases). Germline values: CDR1 SNHLY, CDR2 FYNNEI. Trimming left V 11 bases short and J 0 bases short, with 8 bases between. The CDR3 is made up of 12 amino acids. This CDR3 is CAGGDSNQPQHF. As DNA, the CDR3 is TGTGCCGGGGGGGATAGCAATCAGCCCCAGCATTTT.

The chain combines TRBV2 with TRBJ2-4; D call uncertain. The CDR3 totals 17 residues. Trimming shortened V by 2 bases and J by 0 bases, and 14 bases separated the two germline ends. Germline V gene sequence: CDR1 SNHLY, CDR2 FYNNEI. The CDR3 coding sequence is TGTGCCAGCAGTGAATCGGCCATTACCCTAGCCAAAAACATTCAGTACTTC. Residues: CASSESAITLAKNIQYF.

The genes are TRBV18 and TRBJ2-5; D is unclear. The germline V gene encodes CDR1 KGHSH and CDR2 LQKENI. The CDR3 is 13 amino acids. The V end lost 3 bases, the J end lost 0 bases, and 5 bases lay between the germline ends. The CDR3 DNA reads TGTGCCAGCTCACCGACCTACCAAGAGACCCAGTACTTC. It specifies CASSPTYQETQYF.

This chain uses TRBV10-2 with TRBJ2-7; maybe TRBD2 (5 bases). The CDR3 is 11 amino acids. The germline V gene encodes CDR1 WSHSY and CDR2 SAAADI. Trimming took off 10 bases at V and 7 bases at J, with 14 bases between the two ends. In DNA form, the CDR3 reads TGCGCCACCACCTCTAGCAGTGAGCAGTACTTC. Residues: CATTSSSEQYF.

The CDR3 DNA reads TGTGCCAGCAGCTTAGAGTTAGCCAAAAACATTCAGTACTTC. This codes for CASSLELAKNIQYF. This chain links TRBV7-2 with TRBJ2-4; D ambiguous. CDR1 and CDR2 (germline): SGHTA, FQGNSA. V was pared by 1 base and J by 0 bases, with 4 bases between. CDR3 length: 14 residues.

The sample holds one count of this clone. The chain employs TRBV5-4 and TRBJ1-2, with 7 bases matching TRBD1. Germline trimming cut 2 bases from V and 1 base from J; bases unmatched to any gene: 2. Germline CDR1 SGHNT, CDR2 YYREEE (reference sequence). The CDR3 runs to 14 residues. CDR3 protein: CASSFGTDNYGYTF. Here the CDR3 DNA reads TGTGCCAGCAGCTTCGGGACAGATAACTATGGCTACACCTTC.

The CDR3, as DNA: TGCGCCAGCAGCCAAGGGGTTTTCACGGGACAGGGGGCATCAGGGAATCAGCCCCAGCATTTT. The encoded protein is CASSQGVFTGQGASGNQPQHF. The V gene is TRBV4-3, the J gene TRBJ1-5; TRBD1 matches at 12 bases. This CDR3 has 21 residues. Germline V CDR1 and CDR2: LGHNA, YSLEER. Trimming at V came to 1 base and at J to 4 bases, leaving 17 bases not matched to a gene.

This chain uses TRBV5-4 with TRBJ2-3; TRBD2 aligns across 7 bases. The CDR3 length is 15 residues. With V trimmed by 7 bases and J by 4 bases, 12 bases remained unmatched. Per germline, CDR1 SGHNT and CDR2 YYREEE (reference sequence). CDR3: CASRGGGSGADTQYF. The CDR3 DNA is TGTGCCAGCCGCGGTGGCGGGAGCGGCGCAGATACGCAGTATTTT.

This chain connects TRBV30 to TRBJ2-7; TRBD2 might be the D (6 bases). Germline values: CDR1 GTSNPN, CDR2 SVGIG (reference sequence). The CDR3 sequence is 13 residues long. Trimming took 3 bases from V and 2 from J, leaving 11 bases between them. CDR3 DNA: TGTGCCTGGAGGCCCACTAGCCCCTACGAGCAGTACTTC. Translating gives CAWRPTSPYEQYF.

The V gene is TRBV18, the J gene TRBJ2-7, with 15 bases aligning to TRBD2. Germline CDR1 and CDR2: KGHSH and LQKENI. This CDR3 contains 15 residues. V was pared by 8 bases and J by 2 bases, with 4 bases of the junction left unmatched. In nucleotides, the CDR3 is TGTGCCAGCACCGGACTAGCGGGAGGGCCCTACGAGCAGTACTTC. Protein product: CASTGLAGGPYEQYF.

The rearrangement joins TRBV27 to TRBJ1-2; tentative D call: TRBD1 (5 bases). The length of the CDR3 is 16 residues. The V end lost 4 bases, the J end lost 4 bases, and 19 bases lay between the germline ends. Looked up from germline, CDR1 is MNHEY and CDR2 is SMNVEV (reference sequence). The CDR3 sequence is CASSSHGTRGIYGYTF. The DNA of the CDR3 is TGTGCCAGCAGTTCTCATGGGACGAGGGGTATCTATGGCTACACCTTC.

The CDR3 coding sequence is TGTGCCAGCAGCCAATTTAGCGGGGCGGGGCGGCAGTTCTTC. Translation: CASSQFSGAGRQFF. J is TRBJ2-1 and V is TRBV3-1 (or the pseudogene TRBV3-2); 8 bases match TRBD2. The CDR3 is 14 amino acids. Germline V CDR1 and CDR2: LGHDT, YNNKEL (reference sequence). Trimming cost V 2 bases and J 12 bases; bases outside gene matches: 9.